The sequence of this T cell receptor (beta chain) was determined in a study of blood T cell repertoires in COVID-19. Across the study: COVID-19 samples from acute and convalescent phases originated in the United States, Italy and Spain. T cells, B-cell-depleted T cells, or PBMCs supplied cDNA or gDNA.

In the original analysis: How many nucleated cells were present was estimated from reference gene primer amplification. This table comes from immunoSEQ multiplex PCR, and its TCRdb copy is limited to in-frame clones, with some not included. V, J and clone size derive from that table, while D and trimming were established from the DNA sequence. The sample contains about 370,000 clones, more than 70% of which appear only once. This CDR3 comprises 14 residues. The V gene end was trimmed by 6 bases and the J gene end by 10 bases; junction bases not matched to a gene: 8. Per germline, CDR1 LNHDA and CDR2 SQIVND (reference sequence).

This sequence joins TRBV19 and TRBJ1-6; 8 nucleotides agree with TRBD1. The TCR comes from a woman in her 30s with COVID-19, enrolled during active disease. The sample taken for sequencing was peripheral blood. The CDR3 DNA is TGTGCCAGTAGCCCCAGGACAGGGCACTCACCCCTCCACTTT. This encodes CASSPRTGHSPLHF.